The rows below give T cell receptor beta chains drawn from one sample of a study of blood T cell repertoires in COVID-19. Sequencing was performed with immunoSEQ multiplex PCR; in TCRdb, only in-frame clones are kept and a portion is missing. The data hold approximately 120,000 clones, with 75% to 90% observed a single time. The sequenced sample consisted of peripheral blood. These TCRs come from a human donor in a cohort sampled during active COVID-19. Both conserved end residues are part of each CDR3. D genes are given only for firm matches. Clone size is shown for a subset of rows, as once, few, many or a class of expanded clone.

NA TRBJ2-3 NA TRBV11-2 CASSLTRGTDTQYF TGTGCCAGCAGCCTGACTAGGGGCACAGATACGCAGTATTTT
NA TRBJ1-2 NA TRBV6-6 CASKHRGEYGYTF TGTGCCAGCAAGCACCGGGGAGAATATGGCTACACCTTC
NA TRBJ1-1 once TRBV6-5 CASSYDTGTEAFF TGTGCCAGCAGTTACGATACGGGCACTGAAGCTTTCTTT
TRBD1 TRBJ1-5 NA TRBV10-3 CAISPKGQSNQPQHF TGTGCCATCAGCCCGAAGGGACAGAGCAATCAGCCCCAGCATTTT
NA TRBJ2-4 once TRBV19 CASSMLLRGNIQYF TGTGCCAGTAGTATGTTACTCAGGGGAAACATTCAGTACTTC
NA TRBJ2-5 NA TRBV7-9 CASSGGQYQETQYF TGTGCCAGCAGCGGTGGACAGTACCAAGAGACCCAGTACTTC
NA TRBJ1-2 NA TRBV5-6 CASSLTGTSYGYTF TGTGCCAGCAGCTTAACGGGTACATCGTATGGCTACACCTTC
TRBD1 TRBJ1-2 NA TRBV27 CASSLGPGGPPTGYGYTF TGTGCCAGCAGTTTAGGCCCAGGGGGCCCACCAACGGGCTATGGCTACACCTTC
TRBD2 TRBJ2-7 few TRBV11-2 CASSLDWLAGGEQYF TGTGCCAGCAGCTTAGATTGGCTAGCGGGGGGGGAGCAGTACTTC
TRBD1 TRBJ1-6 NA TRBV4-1 CASSRPDRGNSPLHF TGCGCCAGCAGCCGGCCCGACAGGGGAAATTCACCCCTCCACTTT
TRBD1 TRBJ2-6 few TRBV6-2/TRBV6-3 CASSYRQGVGGANVLTF TGTGCCAGCAGTTACAGACAGGGGGTTGGTGGGGCCAACGTCCTGACTTTC
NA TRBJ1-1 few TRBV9 CASSVGWANTEAFF TGTGCCAGCAGCGTCGGCTGGGCGAACACTGAAGCTTTCTTT